Below are 30 T cell receptor beta chains sequenced from a single sample in a study of naive and memory T cell subsets. An equimolar mix of two oligonucleotides served as the beta constant-region primer for TRBC1 and TRBC2. Nested alpha and beta constant-region primers with the SP2 primer drove four PCR rounds on ligated cDNA. From the UMI-ligation and nested PCR reads, TCRdb called clonotypes with MiXCR, one entry per CDR3 protein. The sample contains roughly 130,000 distinct CDR3 sequences, 35% to 40% of which appear only once. The source material was central memory CD4+ T cells from blood. The receptor set was obtained from a human donor in good health.

The CDR3 DNA is TGTGCCATCAGGCGACAGGGGGCTATCGAGCAGTACTTC. Translating it yields CAIRRQGAIEQYF. This chain connects TRBV10-3 to TRBJ2-7; 10 positions agree with TRBD1. With 6 bases clipped from V and 6 bases from J, the junction kept 5 bases outside the gene matches. Germline V CDR1 and CDR2: ENHRY, SYGVKD. The CDR3 has 13 residues.

The chain employs TRBV5-1 and TRBJ2-4, with D uncertain. Trimming left V 2 bases short and J 1 base short, with 13 bases between. Looked up from germline, CDR1 is SGHRS and CDR2 is YFSETQ. The CDR3 length is 16 residues. Here the CDR3 DNA reads TGCGCCAGCAGCTTCGGGCAGTTGGGGGCCAAAAACATTCAGTACTTC. Amino acids: CASSFGQLGAKNIQYF.

The chain has TRBV5-1 and TRBJ2-5; a possible D gene is TRBD1 (6 bases). The CDR3 runs 15 residues. Germline V lookup: CDR1 SGHRS, CDR2 YFSETQ. The germline V and J ends were trimmed by 0 bases and 5 bases, with 14 bases remaining between them. DNA for the CDR3: TGCGCCAGCAGCTTGGCTCTACAGGGTAGTGAGACCCAGTACTTC. Translating gives CASSLALQGSETQYF.

The V and J genes are TRBV6-2 or TRBV6-3 and TRBJ2-7; 11 bases line up with TRBD2. CDR3 length equals 17 residues. J gave up 7 bases and V 5 bases, and 16 bases lay outside the gene matches. The germline CDR1 and CDR2 sequences are MNHEY and SVGEGT. The CDR3 DNA is TGTGCCAGCAGTAAAGGACTAGCGGGCGACGTCAGAAGGGAGCAGTACTTC. Translated: CASSKGLAGDVRREQYF.

The V gene is TRBV12-3 or TRBV12-4, the J gene TRBJ2-6; D remains unclear. The germline V and J ends were trimmed by 7 bases and 1 base, with 5 bases remaining between them. This CDR3 contains 13 residues. The CDR3 coding sequence is TGTGCCAGCATCCAGTCTGGGGCCAACGTCCTGACTTTC. It translates to CASIQSGANVLTF.

This clonotype has only a few counts. This sequence joins TRBV2 and TRBJ2-4; 8 bases are shared with TRBD1. V was clipped by 6 bases and J by 15 bases; unmatched bases: 7. The CDR3 consists of 11 residues. Germline V CDR1 and CDR2: SNHLY, FYNNEI. The CDR3 nucleotides read TGTGCCAGCAGCGATACCGGGACAGGGTACTTC. Its protein product is CASSDTGTGYF.

V is TRBV29-1 and J is TRBJ2-1; D may be TRBD2 (5 bases). Trimming shortened V by 5 bases and J by 0 bases, and 11 bases separated the two germline ends. The CDR3 extends over 14 amino acids. Germline-derived CDR1 and CDR2 are SQVTM and ANQGSEA. As DNA, the CDR3 is TGCAGCGTTACGCTCCGGGGCTCCTACAATGAGCAGTTCTTC. This gives the protein CSVTLRGSYNEQFF.

The rearrangement joins TRBV10-3 to TRBJ2-1, with 9 bases matching TRBD1. Germline V gene sequence: CDR1 ENHRY, CDR2 SYGVKD. This CDR3 comprises 18 residues. V gave up 0 bases and J gave up 9 bases; unmatched junction bases: 15. The CDR3 nucleotides read TGTGCCATCAGTGAGTCCCTCACCGGGACAGGGCGCTTGAGTGAGCAGTTCTTC. Translation: CAISESLTGTGRLSEQFF.

This clonotype was detected a few times. This chain connects TRBV20-1 to TRBJ2-2; D is ambiguous. V lost 6 bases and J 8 bases, leaving 13 bases between the germline ends. Per germline, CDR1 DFQATT and CDR2 SNEGSKA (reference sequence). The CDR3 runs 12 residues. The CDR3 DNA reads TGCAGTGCCTACCAATCCGGAGGGGAGCTGTTTTTT. Encoded protein: CSAYQSGGELFF.

There are many counts of this clonotype. The chain links TRBV9 to TRBJ2-1; D is undetermined. Trimming pared 4 bases from V and 0 bases from J, leaving 11 bases between. From germline, CDR1 is SGDLS and CDR2 YYNGEE. The CDR3 is made up of 15 amino acids. The CDR3 nucleotides are TGTGCCAGCAGCATCGGGTTGAGCTCCTACAATGAGCAGTTCTTC. Translation gives CASSIGLSSYNEQFF.

Regarding this clonotype: Since no conserved phenylalanine or tryptophan closes the CDR3, a read error is the likely cause. V usage is TRBV6-1 and J usage is TRBJ2-7; D remains ambiguous. Trimming cost V 0 bases and J 3 bases, with 6 bases left between them. CDR3 length: 13 amino acids. Germline V gene data show CDR1 as MNHNS and CDR2 as SASEGT. The CDR3 spells CASSEAGIYEQYY. CDR3 DNA sequence: TGTGCCAGCAGTGAAGCGGGTATCTACGAGCAGTACTAC.

The chain combines TRBV7-2 with TRBJ2-5, with 7 bases aligning to TRBD1. Germline loops: CDR1 SGHTA, CDR2 FQGNSA. Germline trimming cut 0 bases from V and 4 bases from J; bases unmatched to any gene: 5. CDR3 length: 15 residues. CDR3 protein: CASSLARGRRETQYF. The CDR3 region has the DNA TGTGCCAGCAGCTTAGCTAGGGGGCGCCGAGAGACCCAGTACTTC.

This clonotype was counted between two and nine times. V usage is TRBV6-2 or TRBV6-3 and J usage is TRBJ1-1, with 7 bases matching TRBD1. This CDR3 is 12 amino acids long. Per the germline V gene, CDR1 is MNHEY and CDR2 is SVGEGT. V gave up 6 bases and J gave up 11 bases; unmatched junction bases: 9. CDR3 bases: TGTGCCAGCAGCGATAGAACAGGGGAGGCTTTCTTT. This codes for CASSDRTGEAFF.

The chain links TRBV27 to TRBJ2-3; no reliable D call. V lost 3 bases, J lost 2 bases, and 9 bases lay in between. The CDR3 extends over 14 amino acids. Germline V gives CDR1 MNHEY, CDR2 SMNVEV (reference sequence). Here the CDR3 reads CASSFRRNTDTQYF. CDR3 DNA sequence: TGTGCCAGCAGTTTCCGACGAAACACAGATACGCAGTATTTT.

This clonotype showed up just a few times. The chain has TRBV11-1 and TRBJ1-1; TRBD1 matches at 7 bases. In germline, CDR1 is SGHAT, CDR2 FQDESV (reference sequence). The CDR3 sequence is 14 residues long. V lost 6 bases, J lost 1 base, and 5 bases stayed unmatched. CDR3: CASRRRGQNTEAFF. The DNA of the CDR3 is TGTGCCAGCAGGAGGAGGGGGCAGAACACTGAAGCTTTCTTT. The full variable domain, completed using reference TRBV11-1 and TRBJ1-1, is EAEVAQSPRYKITEKSQAVAFWCDPISGHATLYWYRQILGQGPELLVQFQDESVVDDSQLPKDRFSAERLKGVDSTLKIQPAELGDSAMYLCASRRRGQNTEAFFGQGTRLTVV.

The V gene is TRBV7-8, the J gene TRBJ1-3; D not certain. In germline, CDR1 is SGHVS, CDR2 FQNEAQ. The CDR3 spans 15 residues. The V and J ends lost 1 base and 0 bases respectively, with 7 bases between them. CDR3 sequence (DNA): TGTGCCAGCAGCTTAGGAGGGTTCTCTGGAAACACCATATATTTT. Its protein product is CASSLGGFSGNTIYF.

The chain carries TRBV30 and TRBJ2-1, with 8 nucleotides matching TRBD2. With 6 bases clipped from V and 5 bases from J, the junction kept 9 bases outside the gene matches. This CDR3 is 14 amino acids long. Germline V gives CDR1 GTSNPN, CDR2 SVGIG (reference sequence). CDR3 loop: CACPSGRKDNEQFF. DNA of the CDR3: TGTGCCTGCCCTAGCGGGCGTAAGGACAATGAGCAGTTCTTC.

J is TRBJ2-3 and V is TRBV19, with 9 bases lining up with TRBD1. The germline V gene encodes CDR1 LNHDA and CDR2 SQIVND (reference sequence). V trimming: 8 bases; J trimming: 4 bases; junction bases outside the gene matches: 10. The CDR3 extends over 15 amino acids. This CDR3 is CASRPTGGRADTQYF. The DNA for the CDR3 is TGTGCCAGTCGACCGACAGGGGGGCGGGCAGATACGCAGTATTTT.

This clonotype was found a few times. The chain recombines TRBV7-9 with TRBJ2-3; D remains ambiguous. The CDR3 sequence is 15 residues long. The germline V gene has CDR1 SEHNR and CDR2 FQNEAQ (reference sequence). V was trimmed by 5 bases and J by 1 base, leaving 13 bases between them. This CDR3 reads CASSLLGIGTDTQYF. The DNA for the CDR3 is TGTGCCAGCAGCCTTCTCGGAATCGGCACAGATACGCAGTATTTT.

In its sample, this clonotype was seen a few times. The rearrangement joins TRBV29-1 to TRBJ1-6; no reliable D call. This CDR3 has 13 residues. V lost 6 bases and J lost 5, with 11 bases in between. The germline gives CDR1 SQVTM, CDR2 ANQGSEA. The chain's CDR3 is CSVQPSNNSPLHF. CDR3 bases: TGCAGCGTCCAACCGTCGAATAATTCACCCCTCCACTTT. The whole variable domain, filled in from reference TRBV29-1 and TRBJ1-6, reads SAVISQKPSRDICQRGTSLTIQCQVDSQVTMMFWYRQQPGQSLTLIATANQGSEATYESGFVIDKFPISRPNLTFSTLTVSNMSPEDSSIYLCSVQPSNNSPLHFGNGTRLTVT.

The CDR3, as DNA: TGCGCCAGCAGTTCAACTAGCGGGATCAGGCATGAGCAGTTCTTC. This codes for CASSSTSGIRHEQFF. The J gene is TRBJ2-1, the V gene TRBV10-1; 10 bases map to TRBD2. CDR3 length: 15 amino acids. Per the germline V gene, CDR1 is WNHNN and CDR2 is SYGVQD (reference sequence). Trimming at V came to 5 bases and at J to 8 bases, leaving 9 bases not matched to a gene.

This clonotype was counted a few times. V and J are TRBV6-6 and TRBJ2-1, with D uncertain. Germline V gene data show CDR1 as MNHNY and CDR2 as SVGAGI (reference sequence). CDR3 length: 13 amino acids. The V and J ends lost 0 bases and 12 bases respectively, with 12 bases between them. The DNA for the CDR3 is TGTGCCAGCAGTTACTCCCTAGACGCGTCGCAGTTCTTC. This sequence encodes CASSYSLDASQFF.

This clonotype was observed a handful of times. The CDR3 region has the DNA TGTGCCAGCAGCTTAGGTAGCCCGGCTACAGATACGCAGTATTTT. It is translated as CASSLGSPATDTQYF. This chain connects TRBV7-8 to TRBJ2-3; D not certain. This CDR3 spans 15 amino acids. Germline values: CDR1 SGHVS, CDR2 FQNEAQ. Trimming removed 1 base at V and 3 bases at J, with 11 bases between.

The chain recombines TRBV11-2 with TRBJ2-1, with 11 bases matching TRBD1. The CDR3 is made up of 17 amino acids. Losses at the gene ends were 1 base for V and 6 bases for J; bases not matched to a gene: 8. CDR1 and CDR2 (germline): SGHAT, FQNNGV. CDR3 region: CASSLVAGTGGINEQFF. CDR3 DNA: TGTGCCAGCAGCTTAGTCGCGGGGACAGGGGGAATCAATGAGCAGTTCTTC. Combining the CDR3 with reference TRBV11-2 and TRBJ2-1 gives the whole variable domain EAGVAQSPRYKIIEKRQSVAFWCNPISGHATLYWYQQILGQGPKLLIQFQNNGVVDDSQLPKDRFSAERLKGVDSTLKIQPAKLEDSAVYLCASSLVAGTGGINEQFFGPGTRLTVL.

The chain joins TRBV12-3 or TRBV12-4 to TRBJ2-5; the D is unclear. The CDR3 is 14 residues long. Trimming removed 2 bases from V and 4 bases from J, with 11 bases in between. Written as DNA, the CDR3 is TGTGCCAGCAGTTTACTTAGATTCGGAGAGACCCAGTACTTC. Translation gives CASSLLRFGETQYF.

This sequence joins TRBV7-2 and TRBJ2-1; 11 nucleotides match TRBD2. The V gene's germline CDR1 is SGHTA and CDR2 FQGNSA. This CDR3 contains 16 residues. The V segment lost 2 bases and the J segment 6 bases; nucleotides outside the gene matches: 6. CDR3 DNA: TGTGCCAGCAGCTTAACCCTAGCGGGAGGATTCAATGAGCAGTTCTTC. Translating it yields CASSLTLAGGFNEQFF.

There are a few counts of this clonotype. The chain carries TRBV7-6 and TRBJ1-5; D gene unclear. Trimming removed 2 bases from V and 1 base from J, with 9 bases in between. CDR3 length equals 15 residues. Germline V gene sequence: CDR1 SGHVS, CDR2 FNYEAQ. The CDR3 loop reads CASSLSGISNQPQHF. In nucleotides, the CDR3 is TGTGCCAGCAGCTTAAGTGGGATCAGCAATCAGCCCCAGCATTTT.

The gene calls are TRBV7-6 and TRBJ1-5; the D is unclear. Germline CDR1 reads SGHVS; CDR2 reads FNYEAQ. The CDR3 covers 13 residues. Trimming shortened V by 1 base and J by 6 bases, and 7 bases separated the two germline ends. CDR3 nucleotide sequence: TGTGCCAGCAGCTTAGAGGGTCCTCAGCCCCAGCATTTT. Protein product: CASSLEGPQPQHF.

V is TRBV28 and J is TRBJ2-1, with 11 positions matching TRBD2. The CDR3 runs 15 residues. Germline V gene data show CDR1 as MDHEN and CDR2 as SYDVKM. V lost 5 bases and J lost 6; bases outside the gene matches: 6. The CDR3 bases are TGTGCCAGCAGTCGGCCTAGCGGGAGGATCAATGAGCAGTTCTTC. Its protein is CASSRPSGRINEQFF.

This clonotype has just one count. The rearrangement uses TRBV28 and TRBJ2-1, with 8 positions matching TRBD1. Germline values: CDR1 MDHEN, CDR2 SYDVKM. V gave up 5 bases and J gave up 7 bases; unmatched junction bases: 13. The CDR3 is 16 residues long. The CDR3 DNA reads as TGTGCCAGCAGTCGCAACATAGACAGGGGACGGAATGAGCAGTTCTTC. This sequence encodes CASSRNIDRGRNEQFF.